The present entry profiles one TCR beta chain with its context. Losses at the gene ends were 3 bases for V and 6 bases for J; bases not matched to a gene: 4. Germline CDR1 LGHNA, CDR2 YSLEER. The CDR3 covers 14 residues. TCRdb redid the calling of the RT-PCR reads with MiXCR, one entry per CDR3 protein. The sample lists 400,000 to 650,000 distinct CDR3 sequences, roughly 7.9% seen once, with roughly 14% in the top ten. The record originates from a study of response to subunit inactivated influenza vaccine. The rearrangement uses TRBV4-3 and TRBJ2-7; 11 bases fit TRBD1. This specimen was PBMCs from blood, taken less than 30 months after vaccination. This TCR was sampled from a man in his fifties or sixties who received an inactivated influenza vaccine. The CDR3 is CASSHGQGAVEQYF. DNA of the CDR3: TGCGCCAGCAGCCATGGACAGGGGGCAGTCGAGCAGTACTTC.